The TCR beta chain under discussion was sequenced for a study of blood T cells in healthy people across ages. There are 15 residues in the CDR3. The germline CDR1 and CDR2 sequences are LNHDA and SQIVND (reference sequence). Trimming removed 3 bases at V and 4 bases at J, with 15 bases between. Using a J-beta primer mix together with a sample-barcoded 5' primer, a second PCR was run for roughly 6 to 12 cycles. Tags on each cDNA molecule came from a template-switch adaptor with 12 random nucleotides. Via MiXCR, TCRdb re-called the 5' RACE reads, giving one row per CDR3 protein. The sample has around 1,000,000 distinct CDR3 sequences; under 30% are singletons. The sample was also linked to a second study, of T cells of mothers and their children. That publication notes: Each mother yielded more than 8 million TCR beta CDR3 reads. Each child yielded about 3 million reads.

Sequencing was done on a sample of blood. The chain couples TRBV19 to TRBJ1-1; D remains ambiguous. The sequence was obtained from a girl under 10 years old in good health. The CDR3 DNA follows: TGTGCCAGTAGTATCCCCGAAGTGATGGCCACTGAAGCTTTCTTT. This encodes CASSIPEVMATEAFF.